This entry lists 30 T cell receptor beta chains sequenced from one sample in a study of T-cell reconstitution after alpha-beta-depleted transplantation in children. As it was prepared, the TCRbeta library received unique molecular identifiers. From the PCR reads, TCRdb called clonotypes with MiXCR, one entry per CDR3 protein. The sample shows approximately 230,000 distinct CDR3 sequences, roughly a quarter of them seen only once. Sequencing was performed on PBMCs, taken before TCRalphabeta/CD19-depleted stem cell transplant. These receptors all come from a girl aged 2-10 years with Fanconi anemia, due to receive a stem cell transplant.

The chain uses TRBV25-1 and TRBJ2-7; 9 bases are shared with TRBD1. Germline V gene lookup returns CDR1 MGHDK and CDR2 SYGVNS. The V segment lost 3 bases and the J segment 5 bases; nucleotides outside the gene matches: 8. The CDR3 has 15 amino acids. CDR3 in amino acids: CASSDPGTGFNEQYF. The CDR3 nucleotides are TGTGCCAGCAGTGATCCTGGGACAGGGTTCAACGAGCAGTACTTC.

This clonotype was recorded at least ten times. The J gene is TRBJ1-2, the V gene TRBV29-1; D unclear. Germline V gene data show CDR1 as SQVTM and CDR2 as ANQGSEA. Trimming pared 4 bases from V and 5 bases from J, leaving 11 bases between. The CDR3 consists of 12 residues. In DNA form, the CDR3 reads TGCAGCGTTGTGTGGGCCTCGTATGGCTACACCTTC. Encoded protein: CSVVWASYGYTF.

This clonotype was seen at least ten times. This chain connects TRBV29-1 to TRBJ1-5, with 8 bases that match TRBD1. Germline lookup yields CDR1 SQVTM and CDR2 ANQGSEA. V lost 6 bases and J lost 5; bases outside the gene matches: 9. CDR3 size: 14 residues. CDR3 in DNA: TGCAGCGTCGTTGGAGGACAGGGCGATCAGCCCCAGCATTTT. Translating gives CSVVGGQGDQPQHF.

Only one count was recorded for this clonotype. The chain employs TRBV28 and TRBJ2-1, with 8 bases lining up with TRBD2. Germline trimming cut 10 bases from V and 4 bases from J; bases unmatched to any gene: 12. The CDR3 has 15 residues. Germline-derived CDR1 and CDR2 are MDHEN and SYDVKM. This CDR3 reads CATCLSGIVYNEQFF. The CDR3 nucleotides are TGTGCCACATGCCTTAGCGGGATCGTGTACAATGAGCAGTTCTTC.

This clonotype occurred many times. The V and J genes are TRBV20-1 and TRBJ2-3; 7 bases match TRBD1. V lost 3 bases to trimming and J lost 2 bases; unmatched junction nucleotides: 2. CDR1 DFQATT and CDR2 SNEGSKA come from the germline V gene (reference sequence). The CDR3 consists of 13 residues. The CDR3 is CSARTGFTDTQYF. In nucleotides, the CDR3 is TGCAGTGCTAGGACAGGGTTCACAGATACGCAGTATTTT.

This clonotype was detected only a few times. The chain links TRBV10-1 to TRBJ2-3, with 12 positions matching TRBD2. Trimming took 3 bases from V and 6 from J; bases not matched to a gene: 7. CDR3 size: 16 residues. Looked up from germline, CDR1 is WNHNN and CDR2 is SYGVQD (reference sequence). The CDR3 sequence is CASSERLAGVYDTQYF. The CDR3 DNA reads TGCGCCAGCAGTGAAAGACTAGCGGGAGTCTACGATACGCAGTATTTT.

This sequence joins TRBV20-1 and TRBJ2-1; 11 bases are a match to TRBD2. This CDR3 contains 13 residues. The ends lost 3 bases at V and 10 bases at J; junction bases unmatched: 5. Germline V gene data show CDR1 as DFQATT and CDR2 as SNEGSKA (reference sequence). CDR3 coding DNA: TGCAGTGCTAGGGGACTAGCGGTGGTGGAGCAGTTCTTC. Protein sequence: CSARGLAVVEQFF.

The gene calls are TRBV15 and TRBJ2-1; TRBD1 matches 10 bases. Germline CDR1 LNHNV, CDR2 YYDKDF (reference sequence). Trimming took 3 bases from V and 4 from J; bases not matched to a gene: 6. There are 16 residues in the CDR3. For the CDR3, the DNA is TGTGCCACCAGCAGGGGACGACAGGGGGCTTACAATGAGCAGTTCTTC. Its translation: CATSRGRQGAYNEQFF.

J is TRBJ1-4 and V is TRBV20-1; D unresolved. Between the trimmed V and J ends, which lost 3 bases and 6 bases, there was a span of 14 bases. The CDR3 has 14 amino acids. Germline CDR1 and CDR2: DFQATT and SNEGSKA (reference sequence). The CDR3 DNA reads as TGCAGTGCTAGGAAGACCAGGCAGGATGAAAAACTGTTTTTT. As protein: CSARKTRQDEKLFF.

The rearrangement links TRBV14 to TRBJ2-3, with 11 positions matching TRBD2. With 2 bases clipped from V and 7 bases from J, the junction kept 8 bases outside the gene matches. CDR1 is SGHDN and CDR2 is FVKESK in the germline V gene. CDR3 length: 16 amino acids. The CDR3 bases are TGTGCCAGCAGCCAAATCACTAGCGGGAGCATGAATACGCAGTATTTT. It specifies CASSQITSGSMNTQYF.

The J gene is TRBJ2-7, the V gene TRBV7-6; TRBD1 matches 8 bases. The CDR3 sequence is 15 residues long. The junction had 8 bases not matched to a gene; V was cut back by 5 bases and J by 2 bases. Germline CDR1 and CDR2: SGHVS and FNYEAQ. CDR3 coding DNA: TGTGCCAGCAGCGGCCCCGGGACAGGCCCCTACGAGCAGTACTTC. Translation: CASSGPGTGPYEQYF.

The V call is TRBV10-3, the J call TRBJ2-3; TRBD1 matches at 10 bases. The germline CDR1 and CDR2 sequences are ENHRY and SYGVKD. The length of the CDR3 is 15 residues. Trimming cost V 6 bases and J 5 bases; bases outside gene matches: 8. The CDR3 here is CAISRDRGQGDTQYF. CDR3 DNA: TGTGCCATCAGCCGGGACAGGGGACAGGGAGATACGCAGTATTTT.

This chain connects TRBV10-3 to TRBJ2-1; 7 nucleotides agree with TRBD1. Germline V gene sequence: CDR1 ENHRY, CDR2 SYGVKD. V gave up 5 bases and J gave up 7 bases; unmatched junction bases: 5. CDR3 size: 13 residues. The CDR3 spells CAISSDRENEQFF. The CDR3 DNA sequence: TGTGCCATCAGTTCAGACAGGGAGAATGAGCAGTTCTTC.

This clonotype was counted only a few times. The chain carries TRBV7-9 and TRBJ2-1, with TRBD2 identical over 7 bases. V was clipped by 5 bases and J by 5 bases; unmatched bases: 6. The germline V gene has CDR1 SEHNR and CDR2 FQNEAQ (reference sequence). The CDR3 extends over 14 amino acids. CDR3 DNA sequence: TGTGCCAGCAGCCCCTCGGGGGGAAACAATGAGCAGTTCTTC. It specifies CASSPSGGNNEQFF.

This clonotype was picked up many times. The rearrangement joins TRBV20-1 to TRBJ2-5, with D uncertain. Germline CDR1 is DFQATT and CDR2 is SNEGSKA (reference sequence). The CDR3 runs 13 residues. V shed 1 base and J shed 4 bases, with 10 bases lying between them. The CDR3 sequence: CSARGTLVETQYF. The CDR3 DNA reads TGCAGTGCTAGAGGGACCTTGGTAGAGACCCAGTACTTC.

The chain joins TRBV20-1 to TRBJ2-3; 11 nucleotides line up with TRBD2. Losses at the gene ends were 7 bases for V and 4 bases for J; bases not matched to a gene: 10. CDR3 length: 15 residues. Germline-derived CDR1 and CDR2 are DFQATT and SNEGSKA (reference sequence). The CDR3 nucleotides read TGCAGTGGCCTAAAGACTAGCGGGACGCCAGATACGCAGTATTTT. Its translation: CSGLKTSGTPDTQYF.

This clonotype was detected a few times. This sequence joins TRBV5-1 and TRBJ1-5; 7 bases fit TRBD1. V was clipped by 4 bases and J by 2 bases; unmatched bases: 9. Germline CDR1 SGHRS, CDR2 YFSETQ. This CDR3 region has 16 residues. CDR3 residues: CASSPLPGQRNQPQHF. CDR3 nucleotides: TGCGCCAGCAGCCCTCTTCCGGGACAGCGCAATCAGCCCCAGCATTTT.

This clonotype was detected many times. The chain employs TRBV7-2 and TRBJ2-1; 13 positions match TRBD2. V shed 1 base and J 7 bases; nucleotides not matched to a gene: 4. Germline V gene data show CDR1 as SGHTA and CDR2 as FQGNSA. The CDR3 contains 16 residues. In DNA, the CDR3 is TGTGCCAGCAGCTTAGAGCCGGGACTAGCGGGGAATGAGCAGTTCTTC. It encodes CASSLEPGLAGNEQFF.

This clonotype was recorded many times. This chain uses TRBV6-6 with TRBJ1-2, with D possibly matching TRBD1 (5 bases). The CDR3 is made up of 13 amino acids. Germline V gene lookup returns CDR1 MNHNY and CDR2 SVGAGI (reference sequence). V lost 10 bases and J lost 8, with 20 bases in between. CDR3 protein: CATKWGSLEGYTF. The CDR3 DNA follows: TGTGCCACCAAGTGGGGGTCGCTTGAGGGCTACACCTTC.

This clonotype was observed at least ten times. CDR3 loop: CASSQGAPYGYTF. Written as DNA, the CDR3 is TGTGCCAGCAGCCAGGGTGCCCCGTATGGCTACACCTTC. The rearrangement uses TRBV12-3 or TRBV12-4 and TRBJ1-2; D might be TRBD1 (5 bases). Trimming took 6 bases from V and 5 from J, leaving 13 bases between them. CDR3 size: 13 residues.

Comment on this clonotype: Since a much larger clone is just one base distant, this may be a read error. It is likely a read error, because the conserved phenylalanine at the end of the CDR3 is missing. The chain is built from TRBV11-2 and TRBJ2-7; 8 bases fit TRBD1. V dropped 1 base and J dropped 1; count of bases not matched to a gene: 18. Germline V gene data show CDR1 as SGHAT and CDR2 as FQNNGV. The CDR3 sequence is 20 residues long. CDR3: CASSLVGLGQVTSTSYEQYY. CDR3 nucleotides: TGTGCCAGCAGCTTAGTTGGGTTGGGACAGGTGACTTCCACATCCTACGAGCAGTACTAC.

In this sample, this clonotype turned up many times. The V gene is TRBV20-1, the J gene TRBJ1-1, with TRBD1 matching over 9 bases. CDR1 and CDR2 from the germline V gene are DFQATT and SNEGSKA (reference sequence). V lost 5 bases, J lost 4 bases, and 8 bases stayed unmatched. This CDR3 spans 14 amino acids. CDR3: CSAAQGARGTEAFF. The CDR3 DNA reads as TGCAGTGCTGCACAGGGGGCGAGGGGCACTGAAGCTTTCTTT.

This chain joins TRBV5-1 and TRBJ2-7; the D gene is possibly TRBD1 (6 bases). This CDR3 region has 13 residues. Per the germline V gene, CDR1 is SGHRS and CDR2 is YFSETQ. Trimming took off 4 bases at V and 5 bases at J, with 13 bases between the two ends. CDR3 sequence: CASSAKQGHEQYF. The CDR3 coding sequence is TGCGCCAGCAGCGCAAAACAGGGCCACGAGCAGTACTTC.

This clonotype has ten or more counts. CDR3 in DNA: TGCAGCGTGGGACAGGGGTTGTCCTACGAGCAGTACTTC. Its translation is CSVGQGLSYEQYF. This rearrangement joins TRBV29-1 to TRBJ2-7, with 10 bases lining up with TRBD1. Germline V CDR1 and CDR2: SQVTM, ANQGSEA. After removal of 6 bases from V and 1 base from J, the junction contained 3 bases not matched to a gene. This CDR3 has 13 residues.

This clonotype has ten or more counts. The genes are TRBV9 and TRBJ2-2; D gene ambiguous. The germline gives CDR1 SGDLS, CDR2 YYNGEE. The ends were cut back, 0 bases at V and 7 bases at J, with 4 bases in the middle. CDR3 size: 12 residues. The CDR3 protein is CASSVGGGELFF. The CDR3 DNA sequence: TGTGCCAGCAGCGTAGGAGGCGGGGAGCTGTTTTTT. Variable domain in full (rest from reference TRBV9 and TRBJ2-2): DSGVTQTPKHLITATGQRVTLRCSPRSGDLSVYWYQQSLDQGLQFLIQYYNGEERAKGNILERFSAQQFPDLHSELNLSSLELGDSALYFCASSVGGGELFFGEGSRLTVL.

This clonotype was detected a few times. The chain carries TRBV21-1 and TRBJ2-4. TRBV21-1 is a known pseudogene. CDR3 size: 15 residues. In DNA, the CDR3 is TGTGCCAGCAGCAAAGCTGATTGGCCCAAAAACATTCAGTACTTC. It is translated as CASSKADWPKNIQYF.

A note on this clonotype: A much larger clone differs from this one at a single base, so this may be a read error. The V gene is TRBV2, the J gene TRBJ2-7; maybe TRBD1 (6 bases). Germline CDR1 SNHLY, CDR2 FYNNEI. The CDR3 spans 12 residues. Trimming took 7 bases from V and 6 from J, leaving 13 bases between them. CDR3 residues: CASTRQDFEQYF. The CDR3 DNA follows: TGTGCCAGCACCAGACAGGATTTCGAGCAGTACTTC.

This clonotype was recorded at least ten times. The rearrangement joins TRBV7-9 to TRBJ2-7, with unresolved D. CDR3 length equals 12 residues. CDR1 is SEHNR, CDR2 FQNEAQ, per germline (reference sequence). V lost 3 bases and J 1 base, leaving 4 bases between the germline ends. CDR3 in DNA: TGTGCCAGCAGCTTTCGGTCCTACGAGCAGTACTTC. Translated, it gives CASSFRSYEQYF.

The chain links TRBV6-6 to TRBJ2-7; maybe TRBD1 (6 bases). This CDR3 spans 13 amino acids. Germline CDR1 and CDR2: MNHNY and SVGAGI (reference sequence). With 10 bases removed from V and 3 bases from J, the gap between germline ends came to 16 bases. CDR3 residues: CAIRTAGGYEQYF. CDR3 coding DNA: TGTGCCATCCGGACAGCAGGAGGCTACGAGCAGTACTTC.

This clonotype was seen at least ten times. The V and J genes are TRBV18 and TRBJ1-6, with D hard to call. Trimming removed 2 bases at V and 7 bases at J, with 6 bases between. The CDR3 has 13 residues. Germline CDR1 and CDR2: KGHSH and LQKENI. The CDR3, as DNA: TGTGCCAGCTCACCAAAGGACAATTCACCCCTCCACTTT. Its protein is CASSPKDNSPLHF.